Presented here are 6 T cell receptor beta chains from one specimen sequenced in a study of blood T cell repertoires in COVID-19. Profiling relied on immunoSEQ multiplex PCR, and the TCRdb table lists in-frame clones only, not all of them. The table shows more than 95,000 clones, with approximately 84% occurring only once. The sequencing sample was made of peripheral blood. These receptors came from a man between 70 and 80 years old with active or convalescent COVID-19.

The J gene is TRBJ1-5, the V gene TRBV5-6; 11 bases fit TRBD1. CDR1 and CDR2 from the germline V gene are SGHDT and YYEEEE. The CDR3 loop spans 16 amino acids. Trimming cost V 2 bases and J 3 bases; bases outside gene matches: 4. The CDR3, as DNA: TGTGCCAGCAGCTTAGGGACAGGGGGGAACAATCAGCCCCAGCATTTT. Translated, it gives CASSLGTGGNNQPQHF. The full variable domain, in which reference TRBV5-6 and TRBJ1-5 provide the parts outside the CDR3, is DAGVTQSPTHLIKTRGQQVTLRCSPKSGHDTVSWYQQALGQGPQFIFQYYEEEERQRGNFPDRFSGHQFPNYSSELNVNALLLGDSALYLCASSLGTGGNNQPQHFGDGTRLSIL.

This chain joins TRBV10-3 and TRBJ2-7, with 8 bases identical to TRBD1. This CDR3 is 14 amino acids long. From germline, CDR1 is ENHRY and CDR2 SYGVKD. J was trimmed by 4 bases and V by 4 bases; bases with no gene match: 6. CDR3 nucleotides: TGTGCCATCAGTGCTGGACAGGGTAGTTACGAGCAGTACTTC. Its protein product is CAISAGQGSYEQYF.

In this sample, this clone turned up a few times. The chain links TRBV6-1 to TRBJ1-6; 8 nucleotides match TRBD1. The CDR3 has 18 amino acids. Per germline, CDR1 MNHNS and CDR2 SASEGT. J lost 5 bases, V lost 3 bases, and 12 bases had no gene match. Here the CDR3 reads CASSDGTRTGTNNSPLHF. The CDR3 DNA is TGTGCCAGCAGTGACGGCACCCGGACAGGGACAAATAATTCACCCCTCCACTTT.

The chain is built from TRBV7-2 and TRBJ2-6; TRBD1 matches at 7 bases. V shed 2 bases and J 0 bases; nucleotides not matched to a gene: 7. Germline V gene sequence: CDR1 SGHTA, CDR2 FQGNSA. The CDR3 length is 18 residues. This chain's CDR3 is CASSLKGQWSSGANVLTF. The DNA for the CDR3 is TGTGCCAGCAGCTTAAAGGGACAGTGGAGCTCTGGGGCCAACGTCCTGACTTTC.

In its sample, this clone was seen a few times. CDR3 sequence: CASSLLGQWDQPQHF. The CDR3 DNA reads TGTGCCAGCAGTTTACTGGGGCAGTGGGATCAGCCCCAGCATTTT. The chain carries TRBV27 and TRBJ1-5, with D possibly being TRBD1 (5 bases). Trimming left V 2 bases short and J 5 bases short, with 13 bases between. CDR1 MNHEY and CDR2 SMNVEV come from the germline V gene (reference sequence). The CDR3 consists of 15 residues.

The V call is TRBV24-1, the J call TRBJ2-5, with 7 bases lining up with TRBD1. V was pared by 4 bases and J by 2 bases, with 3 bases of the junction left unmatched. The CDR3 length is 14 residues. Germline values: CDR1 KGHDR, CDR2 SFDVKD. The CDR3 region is CATSDGQVQETQYF. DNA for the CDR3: TGTGCCACCAGTGACGGACAGGTTCAAGAGACCCAGTACTTC.